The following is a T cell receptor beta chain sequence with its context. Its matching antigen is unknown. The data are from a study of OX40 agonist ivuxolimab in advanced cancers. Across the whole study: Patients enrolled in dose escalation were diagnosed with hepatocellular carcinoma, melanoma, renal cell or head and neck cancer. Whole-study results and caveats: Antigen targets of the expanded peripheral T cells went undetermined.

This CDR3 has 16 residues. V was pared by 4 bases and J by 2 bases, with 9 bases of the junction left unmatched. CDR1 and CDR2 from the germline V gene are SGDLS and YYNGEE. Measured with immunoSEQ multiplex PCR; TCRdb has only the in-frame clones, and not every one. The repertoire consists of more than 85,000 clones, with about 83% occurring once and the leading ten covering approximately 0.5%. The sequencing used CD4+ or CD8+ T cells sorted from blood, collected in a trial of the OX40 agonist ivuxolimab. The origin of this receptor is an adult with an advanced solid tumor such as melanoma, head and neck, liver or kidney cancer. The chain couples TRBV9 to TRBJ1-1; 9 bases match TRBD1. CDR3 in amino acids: CASSNWDREFNTEAFF. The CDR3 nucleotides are TGTGCCAGCAGCAACTGGGACAGGGAGTTCAACACTGAAGCTTTCTTT.